This entry features one T cell receptor (beta chain) sequence. Its target is not known. TCRdb fed the reads into MiXCR, producing one record per CDR3 protein. The sample has about 500,000 distinct CDR3 sequences; 30% to 40% are singletons. V lost 3 bases and J lost 2; bases outside the gene matches: 18. CDR1 KGHSH and CDR2 LQKENI come from the germline V gene. This CDR3 comprises 20 residues. The data were obtained in a study of T cell repertoires in cytomegalovirus infection. The material sequenced was cultured PBMCs, taken from culture after CMV antigen stimulation. The chain links TRBV18 to TRBJ2-1; 8 nucleotides align to TRBD2. This TCR was sampled from a human donor in good health (CMV status not recorded). Some clones in this sample may be carry-over from other donors' samples. CDR3 sequence (DNA): TGTGCCAGCTCACCCTTGATAGGCAGCGGGAGACCGTGGCCCTACAATGAGCAGTTCTTC. Translating it yields CASSPLIGSGRPWPYNEQFF.